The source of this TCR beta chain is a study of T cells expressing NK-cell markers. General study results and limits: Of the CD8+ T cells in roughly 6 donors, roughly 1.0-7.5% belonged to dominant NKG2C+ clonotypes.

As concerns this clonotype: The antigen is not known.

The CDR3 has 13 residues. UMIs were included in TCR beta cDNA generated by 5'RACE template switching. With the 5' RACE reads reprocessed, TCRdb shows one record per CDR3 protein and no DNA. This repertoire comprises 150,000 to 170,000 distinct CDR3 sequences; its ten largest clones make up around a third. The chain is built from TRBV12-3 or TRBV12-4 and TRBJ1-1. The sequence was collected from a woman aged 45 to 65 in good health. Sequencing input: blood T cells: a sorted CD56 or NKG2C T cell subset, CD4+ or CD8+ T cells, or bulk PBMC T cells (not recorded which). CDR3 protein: CASSFSGYTEAFF.